This is a list of T cell receptor beta chains from one sample in a study of CD8+CD57+ T cells in acquired aplastic anemia. TCRdb fed the reads into MiXCR, producing one record per CDR3 protein. The sample consists of hundreds of thousands of distinct CDR3 sequences, 82% of them appearing once. The sequencing sample was made of sorted CD4+, CD8+, or CD8+CD57+ T cells (not recorded which) from PBMCs. The receptors were sampled from a human donor with aplastic anemia. The CDR3 runs from the conserved cysteine through the conserved F or W. A D gene is named only where the DNA matches it firmly. Size values are once, few and many counts, or a class for expanded clones, and some rows have none.

TRBV11-3	.	TRBJ2-4	12	TRBD2	CASSLTSGIQYF	TGTGCCAGCAGCTTGACTAGCGGGATTCAGTACTTC
TRBV9	.	TRBJ1-2	16	.	CASSVEGDPKDGCYTF	TGTGCCAGCAGCGTGGAAGGGGACCCGAAGGATGGCTGCTACACCTTC
TRBV7-9	.	TRBJ2-6	16	TRBD2	CASSLPGSCGSDVLTF	TGTGCCAGCAGCTTACCGGGTAGCTGCGGGAGCGACGTCCTGACCTTC
TRBV7-2	.	TRBJ1-1	15	.	CASSFEVTQYFGPFF	.
TRBV5-4	.	TRBJ2-1	13	.	CASSFGSIHEQFF	TGTGCCAGCAGTTTTGGGAGCATCCATGAGCAGTTCTTC
TRBV7-9	many	TRBJ1-2	15	.	CASSPYSGADYGYTF	TGTGCCAGCAGCCCCTACTCGGGAGCGGACTATGGCTACACCTTC
TRBV7-3	.	TRBJ1-2	16	.	CASSLTKRGYDNEYTF	TGTGCCAGCAGCTTAACGAAGCGGGGGTACGACAATGAGTACACCTTC
TRBV15	.	TRBJ1-1	15	.	CATSRGSDQDTQDFF	TGTGCCACCAGCAGAGGGTCAGACCAAGACACCCAGGACTTCTTT
TRBV7-6	.	TRBJ1-1	14	TRBD1	CVSSIGQGNTEAFF	TGTGTCAGCAGCATAGGACAGGGGAACACTGAAGCTTTCTTT
TRBV5-5	.	TRBJ2-1	15	.	CASSVAGASSNEQFF	TGTGCCAGCAGCGTAGCAGGAGCTTCTTCCAATGAGCAGTTCTTC
TRBV7-2	.	TRBJ2-3	9	TRBD1	CASSLRQGF	TGTGCCAGCAGCTTAAGACAGGGTTTT
TRBV5-5	many	TRBJ1-2	14	.	CASSLAAGVGGYTF	TGTGCCAGCAGCTTGGCGGCAGGGGTGGGGGGCTACACCTTC
TRBV2	.	TRBJ2-7	15	.	CASSGEGGAYTEAFF	TGTGCCAGCAGTGGGGAGGGGGGGGCGTACACTGAAGCGTTCTTT
TRBV11-3	.	TRBJ2-5	17	.	CASSGGGGLGSWETQYF	TGTGCCAGCAGCGGGGGTGGGGGGTTGGGTAGCTGGGAGACCCAGTACTTC
TRBV5-4	.	TRBJ2-5	14	TRBD2	CASSFTSGRKTQYF	TGTGCCAGCAGCTTTACTAGCGGGAGAAAGACCCAGTACTTC
TRBV7-8	.	TRBJ2-7	17	TRBD1	CASSFHPDGTEHYEQYF	TGTGCCAGCAGCTTTCATCCAGACGGGACAGAGCACTACGAGCAGTACTTC
TRBV6-1	many	TRBJ2-7	16	TRBD1	CASSDEADRAGYEQYF	TGTGCCAGCAGTGACGAGGCGGACAGGGCCGGCTACGAGCAGTACTTC
TRBV7-3	.	TRBJ2-3	14	.	CASSLAGGRDEQYF	TGTGCCAGCAGCTTAGCCGGCGGACGAGATGAGCAGTATTTC
TRBV9	.	TRBJ2-1	16	TRBD1	CASSEGGWKNQPQQFF	TGTGCCAGCAGCGAAGGGGGCTGGAAAAATCAGCCCCAGCAGTTCTTC
TRBV7-8	few	TRBJ1-6	16	.	CASSLGEGGDNPPLHF	TGTGCCAGCAGCTTGGGGGAGGGCGGCGATAATCCGCCCCTCCACTTT
TRBV7-6	.	TRBJ1-5	16	.	CASTLGRGYDTQPQHF	TGTGCCAGCACCTTAGGACGGGGTTATGATACGCAGCCCCAGCATTTT
TRBV14	.	TRBJ2-7	13	.	CASSLIVQSEQYF	TGTGCCAGCAGCCTTATAGTCCAATCCGAGCAGTACTTC
TRBV7-9	.	TRBJ2-7	15	.	CASSLAEDWSHEQYF	TGTGCCAGCAGCTTAGCTGAGGACTGGTCCCACGAGCAGTACTTC
TRBV9	.	TRBJ2-3	14	TRBD1	CASTVGGAHDTQYF	TGTGCCAGCACCGTAGGGGGCGCGCACGATACGCAGTATTTT
TRBV4-1	.	TRBJ2-6	17	.	CASSQDRVETGANVLTF	TGCGCCAGCAGCCAAGATCGTGTGGAAACCGGGGCCAACGTCCTGACTTTC
TRBV7-9	.	TRBJ2-6	17	.	CASSLGGVPCVENVLTF	TGTGCCAGCAGCCTAGGAGGGGTCCCCTGTGTCGAGAACGTCCTGACTTTC
TRBV11-3	once	TRBJ2-2	16	.	CASSLDLTAYTGELFF	TGTGCCAGCAGCTTAGATCTGACAGCGTACACCGGGGAGCTGTTTTTT
TRBV7-3	.	TRBJ1-1	15	.	CASSLTGLADAADFF	TGTGCCAGCAGCTTAACGGGACTAGCGGATGCGGCAGATTTCTTT
TRBV5-1	.	TRBJ1-1	15	.	CASSLLVAHNTEAFF	TGCGCCAGCAGCCTCCTTGTAGCACACAACACTGAAGCTTTCTTT
TRBV7-9	few	TRBJ2-5	15	.	CAGQGARETQYFRYF	.
TRBV11-3	.	TRBJ2-1	16	.	CASSLTMPGYYNEQFF	TGTGCCAGCAGCTTAACGATGCCAGGGTACTACAATGAGCAGTTCTTC
TRBV10-3	.	TRBJ2-7	11	.	CAISDAGEQYF	TGTGCCATCAGTGACGCGGGCGAGCAGTACTTC
TRBV28	many	TRBJ2-1	15	TRBD1	CASSTGQGFYNEQFF	TGTGCCAGCAGCACGGGACAGGGGTTCTACAATGAGCAGTTCTTC
TRBV11-2	.	TRBJ2-3	18	TRBD2	CASRFGTSVSRHLRTQYF	TGTGCCAGCCGCTTTGGGACTAGCGTTTCTAGGCACCTCCGTACGCAGTATTTT
TRBV7-9	.	TRBJ1-6	16	.	CASSLVPGELNFGLHF	TGTGCCAGCAGCTTAGTACCCGGGGAGCTGAATTTTGGACTCCACTTT
TRBV7-8	.	TRBJ1-2	14	.	CASSLHPDGSGLSF	TGTGCCAGCAGCTTACATCCAGACGGGAGCGGCCTTTCCTTC
TRBV7-3	once	TRBJ1-2	16	.	CASSSSGTWGETRYTF	TGTGCCAGCAGCTCTAGCGGGACTTGGGGAGAAACCCGCTACACCTTC
TRBV9	.	TRBJ2-3	15	TRBD2	CASSLGGSTEATQYF	TGTGCCAGCAGCCTCGGGGGGAGCACGGAAGCTACGCAGTATTTT
TRBV9	.	TRBJ2-1	14	.	CASSVTWSWNEQFF	TGTGCCAGCAGCGTAACTTGGTCTTGGAATGAGCAGTTCTTC
TRBV7-9	.	TRBJ1-1	12	.	CASSLAETEAFF	TGTGCCAGCAGCTTAGCAGAAACTGAAGCTTTCTTT
TRBV7-9	.	TRBJ2-3	13	.	CASGYGGTGTPYF	TGTGCCAGCGGGTACGGGGGAACAGGTACGCCGTATTTT
TRBV7-8	.	TRBJ2-3	14	TRBD1	CASSLDGDGTAQSF	TGTGCCAGCAGCTTAGATGGAGACGGGACAGCGCAGTCCTTT
TRBV5-5	once	TRBJ1-4	15	.	CASSLGRGAGEKLFF	TGTGCGAGCAGCTTGGGGAGGGGGGCAGGTGAAAAACTGTTTTTT
TRBV7-2	.	TRBJ1-4	15	.	CASSQEQGSNEKLFF	TGTGCCAGCAGCCAAGAACAGGGATCTAATGAAAAACTGTTTTTT
TRBV20-1	.	TRBJ1-2	11	.	CSASSYYGYTF	TGCAGTGCTAGTTCCTACTATGGCTACACCTTC
TRBV7-6	.	TRBJ1-2	13	.	CASSQGHTGGYTF	TGCGCCAGCAGCCAAGGACATACAGGTGGCTACACCTTC